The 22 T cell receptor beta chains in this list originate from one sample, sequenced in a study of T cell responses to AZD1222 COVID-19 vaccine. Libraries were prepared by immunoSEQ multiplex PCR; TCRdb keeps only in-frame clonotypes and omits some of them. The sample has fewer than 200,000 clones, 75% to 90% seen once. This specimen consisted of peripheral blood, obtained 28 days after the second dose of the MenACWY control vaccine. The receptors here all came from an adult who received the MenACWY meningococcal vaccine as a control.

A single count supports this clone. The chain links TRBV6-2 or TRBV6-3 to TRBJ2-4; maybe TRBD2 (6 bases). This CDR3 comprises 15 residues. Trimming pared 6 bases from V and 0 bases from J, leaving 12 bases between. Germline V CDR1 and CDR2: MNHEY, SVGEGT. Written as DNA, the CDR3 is TGTGCCAGCAGCCCCCGGGAGATAGCCAAAAACATTCAGTACTTC. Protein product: CASSPREIAKNIQYF.

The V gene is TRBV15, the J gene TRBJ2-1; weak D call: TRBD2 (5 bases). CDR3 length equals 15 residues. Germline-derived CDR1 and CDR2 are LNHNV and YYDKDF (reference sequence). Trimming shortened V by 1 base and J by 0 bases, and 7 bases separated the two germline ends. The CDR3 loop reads CATSRGGSSYNEQFF. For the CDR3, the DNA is TGTGCCACCAGCAGAGGAGGGAGCTCCTACAATGAGCAGTTCTTC.

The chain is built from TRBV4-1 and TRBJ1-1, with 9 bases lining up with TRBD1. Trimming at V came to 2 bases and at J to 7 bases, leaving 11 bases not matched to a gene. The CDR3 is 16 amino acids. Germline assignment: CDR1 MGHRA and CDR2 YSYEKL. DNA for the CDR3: TGCGCCAGCAGCCAACCAATTGGGACAGGGAATCGTGAAGCTTTCTTT. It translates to CASSQPIGTGNREAFF.

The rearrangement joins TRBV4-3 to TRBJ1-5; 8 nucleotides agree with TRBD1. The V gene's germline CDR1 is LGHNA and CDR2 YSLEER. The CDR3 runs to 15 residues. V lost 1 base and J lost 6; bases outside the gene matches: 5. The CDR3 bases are TGCGCCAGCAGCCAAGGGACAGGGACTTTTCAGCCCCAGCATTTT. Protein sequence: CASSQGTGTFQPQHF.

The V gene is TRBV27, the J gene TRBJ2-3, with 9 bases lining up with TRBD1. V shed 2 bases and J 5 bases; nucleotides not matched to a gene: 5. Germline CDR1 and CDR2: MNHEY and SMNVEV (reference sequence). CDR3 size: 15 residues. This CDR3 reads CASSLGQGKGDTQYF. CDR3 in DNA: TGTGCCAGCAGTTTAGGACAGGGGAAGGGAGATACGCAGTATTTT.

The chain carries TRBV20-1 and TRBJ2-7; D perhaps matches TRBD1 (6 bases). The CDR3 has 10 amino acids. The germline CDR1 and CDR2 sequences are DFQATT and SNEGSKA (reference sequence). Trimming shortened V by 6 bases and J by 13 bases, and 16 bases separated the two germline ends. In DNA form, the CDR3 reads TGCAGTGCCCTCGGGGACATAGGTTACTTC. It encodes CSALGDIGYF.

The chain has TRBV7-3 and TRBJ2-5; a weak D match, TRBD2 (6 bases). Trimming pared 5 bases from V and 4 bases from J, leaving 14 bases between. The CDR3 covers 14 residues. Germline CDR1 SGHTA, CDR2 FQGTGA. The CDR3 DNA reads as TGTGCCAGCAGCCCAACCCGGGACTCAGAGACCCAGTACTTC. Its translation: CASSPTRDSETQYF. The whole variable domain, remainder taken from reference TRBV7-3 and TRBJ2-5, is GAGVSQTPSNKVTEKGKYVELRCDPISGHTALYWYRQSLGQGPEFLIYFQGTGAADDSGLPNDRFFAVRPEGSVSTLKIQRTERGDSAVYLCASSPTRDSETQYFGPGTRLLVL.

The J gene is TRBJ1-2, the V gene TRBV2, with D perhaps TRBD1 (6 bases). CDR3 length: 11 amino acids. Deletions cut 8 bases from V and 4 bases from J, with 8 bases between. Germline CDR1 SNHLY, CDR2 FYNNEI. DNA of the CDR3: TGTGCCAGCCGGACAGCCTATGGCTACACCTTC. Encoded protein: CASRTAYGYTF.

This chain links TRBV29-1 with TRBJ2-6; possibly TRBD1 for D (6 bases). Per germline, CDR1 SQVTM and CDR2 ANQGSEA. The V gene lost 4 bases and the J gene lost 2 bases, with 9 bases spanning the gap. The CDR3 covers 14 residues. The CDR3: CSVAGHTGANVLTF. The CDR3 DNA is TGCAGCGTTGCGGGACATACTGGGGCCAACGTCCTGACTTTC.

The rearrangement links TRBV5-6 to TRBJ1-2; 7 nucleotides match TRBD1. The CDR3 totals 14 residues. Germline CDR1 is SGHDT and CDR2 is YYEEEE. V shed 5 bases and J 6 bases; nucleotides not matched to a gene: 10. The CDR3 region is CASRSTGTVDGYTF. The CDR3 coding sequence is TGTGCCAGCAGGTCAACCGGGACAGTAGATGGCTACACCTTC. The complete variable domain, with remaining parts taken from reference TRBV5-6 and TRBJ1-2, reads DAGVTQSPTHLIKTRGQQVTLRCSPKSGHDTVSWYQQALGQGPQFIFQYYEEEERQRGNFPDRFSGHQFPNYSSELNVNALLLGDSALYLCASRSTGTVDGYTFGSGTRLTVV.

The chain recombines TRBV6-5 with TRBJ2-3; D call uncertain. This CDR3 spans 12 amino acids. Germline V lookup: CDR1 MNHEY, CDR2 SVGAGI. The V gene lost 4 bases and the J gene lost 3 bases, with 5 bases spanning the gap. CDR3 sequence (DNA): TGTGCCAGCAGTTCGGTTACAGATACGCAGTATTTT. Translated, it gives CASSSVTDTQYF.

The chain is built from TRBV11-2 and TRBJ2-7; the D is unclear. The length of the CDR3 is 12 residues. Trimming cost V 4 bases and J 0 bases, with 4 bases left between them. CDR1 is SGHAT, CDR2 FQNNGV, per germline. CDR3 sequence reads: CASSSDSYEQYF. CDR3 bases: TGTGCCAGCAGCTCCGACTCCTACGAGCAGTACTTC.

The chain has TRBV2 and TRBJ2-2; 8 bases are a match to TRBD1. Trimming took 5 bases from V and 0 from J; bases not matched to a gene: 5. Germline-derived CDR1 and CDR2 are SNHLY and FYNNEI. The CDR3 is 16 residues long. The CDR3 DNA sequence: TGTGCCAGCAGTCCCTTGACAGGGGCGAACACCGGGGAGCTGTTTTTT. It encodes CASSPLTGANTGELFF.

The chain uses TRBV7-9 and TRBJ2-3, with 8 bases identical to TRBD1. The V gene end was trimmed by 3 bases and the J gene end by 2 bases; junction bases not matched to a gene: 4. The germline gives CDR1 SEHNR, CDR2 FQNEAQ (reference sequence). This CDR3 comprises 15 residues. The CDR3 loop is CASSFRGQNTDTQYF. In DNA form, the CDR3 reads TGTGCCAGCAGCTTCAGGGGGCAAAACACAGATACGCAGTATTTT.

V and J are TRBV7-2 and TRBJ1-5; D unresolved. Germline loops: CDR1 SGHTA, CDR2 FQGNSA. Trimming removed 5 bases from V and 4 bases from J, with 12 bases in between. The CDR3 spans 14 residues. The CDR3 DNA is TGTGCCAGCAGCCCGATGGACGGAAATCAGCCCCAGCATTTT. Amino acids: CASSPMDGNQPQHF. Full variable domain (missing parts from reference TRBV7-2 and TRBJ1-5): GAGVSQSPSNKVTEKGKDVELRCDPISGHTALYWYRQSLGQGLEFLIYFQGNSAPDKSGLPSDRFSAERTGGSVSTLTIQRTQQEDSAVYLCASSPMDGNQPQHFGDGTRLSIL.

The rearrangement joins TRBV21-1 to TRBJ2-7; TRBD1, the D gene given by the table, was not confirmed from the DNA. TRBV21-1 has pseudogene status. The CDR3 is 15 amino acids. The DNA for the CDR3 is TGTGCCAGCAGTCCCTTAGGGGACAGGTCCTACGAGCAGTACTTC. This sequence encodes CASSPLGDRSYEQYF.

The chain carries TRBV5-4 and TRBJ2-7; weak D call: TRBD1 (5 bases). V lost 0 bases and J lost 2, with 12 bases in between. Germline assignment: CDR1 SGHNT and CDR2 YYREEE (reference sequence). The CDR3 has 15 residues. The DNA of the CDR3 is TGTGCCAGCAGCTTGGGGCAGGGAACCACCTACGAGCAGTACTTC. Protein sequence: CASSLGQGTTYEQYF.

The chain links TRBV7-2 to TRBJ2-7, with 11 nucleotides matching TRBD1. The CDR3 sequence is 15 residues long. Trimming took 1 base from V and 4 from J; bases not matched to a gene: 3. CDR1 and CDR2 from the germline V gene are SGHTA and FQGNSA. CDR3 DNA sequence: TGTGCCAGCAGCTTAGATGGGACAGGGGGTTACGAGCAGTACTTC. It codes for CASSLDGTGGYEQYF.

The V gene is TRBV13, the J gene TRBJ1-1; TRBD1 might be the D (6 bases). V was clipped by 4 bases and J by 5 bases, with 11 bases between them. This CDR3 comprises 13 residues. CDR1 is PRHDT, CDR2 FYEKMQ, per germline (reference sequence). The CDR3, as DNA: TGTGCCAGCAGCTCCTACAGGGAAACTGAAGCTTTCTTT. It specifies CASSSYRETEAFF.

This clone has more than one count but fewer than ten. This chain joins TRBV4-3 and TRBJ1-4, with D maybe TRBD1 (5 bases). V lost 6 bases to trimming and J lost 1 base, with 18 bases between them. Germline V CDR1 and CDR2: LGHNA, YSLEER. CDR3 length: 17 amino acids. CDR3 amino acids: CASSQNSMGVTNEKLFF. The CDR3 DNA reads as TGCGCCAGCAGTCAAAACTCCATGGGGGTAACTAATGAAAAACTGTTTTTT.

As DNA, the CDR3 is TGTGCCAGCAGCTTCATGGGCCCGAGCTCTGGAAACACCATATATTTT. Its protein is CASSFMGPSSGNTIYF. The genes are TRBV7-2 and TRBJ1-3; D is unresolved. The V gene's germline CDR1 is SGHTA and CDR2 FQGNSA. V gave up 3 bases and J gave up 0 bases, with 12 bases separating them. The CDR3 runs 16 residues. The variable domain in full, completed from reference TRBV7-2 and TRBJ1-3, reads GAGVSQSPSNKVTEKGKDVELRCDPISGHTALYWYRQSLGQGLEFLIYFQGNSAPDKSGLPSDRFSAERTGGSVSTLTIQRTQQEDSAVYLCASSFMGPSSGNTIYFGEGSWLTVV.

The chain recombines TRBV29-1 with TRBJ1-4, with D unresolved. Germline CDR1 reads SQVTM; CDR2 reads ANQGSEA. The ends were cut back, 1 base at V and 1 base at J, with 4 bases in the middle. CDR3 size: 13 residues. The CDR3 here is CSVEGGTNEKLFF. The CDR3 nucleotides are TGCAGCGTTGAAGGAGGAACTAATGAAAAACTGTTTTTT.